The 22 T cell receptor beta chains below come from one sample, sequenced in a study of blood T cell repertoires in COVID-19. The assay was immunoSEQ multiplex PCR, and TCRdb's table has in-frame clones only and misses some. The data contain around 170,000 clones, roughly 86% of them singletons. The sequencing sample was made of peripheral blood. Receptors were obtained from a woman in her 30s with active or convalescent COVID-19.

The V call is TRBV3-1 (or the pseudogene TRBV3-2), the J call TRBJ1-2, with a weak D call TRBD1 (5 bases). This CDR3 contains 15 residues. Trimming pared 1 base from V and 7 bases from J, leaving 16 bases between. The V gene's germline CDR1 is LGHDT and CDR2 YNNKEL (reference sequence). The CDR3 bases are TGTGCCAGCAGCCAAGGTCCGGGGGGGGAAGGTGGCTACACCTTC. It is translated as CASSQGPGGEGGYTF.

The rearrangement uses TRBV10-3 and TRBJ2-7; D gene ambiguous. The CDR3 sequence is 12 residues long. From germline, CDR1 is ENHRY and CDR2 SYGVKD. The germline V and J ends were trimmed by 5 bases and 3 bases, with 8 bases remaining between them. CDR3 bases: TGTGCCATCAGTCTAGTGGGCTACGAGCAGTACTTC. This sequence encodes CAISLVGYEQYF.

This clone was seen just once. The chain recombines TRBV6-2 or TRBV6-3 with TRBJ2-1; 11 positions agree with TRBD1. Germline-derived CDR1 and CDR2 are MNHEY and SVGEGT. This CDR3 has 15 amino acids. V gave up 2 bases and J gave up 8 bases; unmatched junction bases: 5. This CDR3 is CASSYVGQGAYEQFF. The CDR3 bases are TGTGCCAGCAGTTACGTCGGACAGGGGGCTTATGAGCAGTTCTTC.

The chain uses TRBV18 and TRBJ1-4, with D unclear. V shed 3 bases and J shed 5 bases, with 13 bases lying between them. There are 15 residues in the CDR3. Germline-derived CDR1 and CDR2 are KGHSH and LQKENI. The CDR3 spells CASSPSLGWNEKLFF. For the CDR3, the DNA is TGTGCCAGCTCACCCAGTCTGGGCTGGAATGAAAAACTGTTTTTT. Full variable domain (missing parts from reference TRBV18 and TRBJ1-4): NAGVMQNPRHLVRRRGQEARLRCSPMKGHSHVYWYRQLPEEGLKFMVYLQKENIIDESGMPKERFSAEFPKEGPSILRIQQVVRGDSAAYFCASSPSLGWNEKLFFGSGTQLSVL.

This clone was counted a single time. Other DNA sequences from this sample encode an identical CDR3 as well. The chain recombines TRBV6-5 with TRBJ2-7; D possibly corresponds to TRBD1 (6 bases). CDR3 length equals 13 residues. V was pared by 0 bases and J by 6 bases, with 9 bases between. Germline CDR1 and CDR2: MNHEY and SVGAGI. CDR3 residues: CASSYSAGVEQYF. The CDR3 DNA sequence: TGTGCCAGCAGTTACTCGGCAGGGGTCGAGCAGTACTTC.

The rearrangement joins TRBV2 to TRBJ1-1; perhaps TRBD1 as D (6 bases). Trimming removed 4 bases from V and 5 bases from J, with 14 bases in between. Germline CDR1 SNHLY, CDR2 FYNNEI. CDR3 size: 14 residues. The CDR3 DNA follows: TGTGCCAGCAGTGGGGCCGGGGGGGCTACTGAAGCTTTCTTT. This encodes CASSGAGGATEAFF.

The chain couples TRBV11-3 to TRBJ2-1; TRBD2 matches 14 bases. V trimming: 5 bases; J trimming: 8 bases; junction bases outside the gene matches: 11. This CDR3 has 17 residues. CDR1 and CDR2 (germline): SGHNT, YENEEA. The CDR3 region has the DNA TGTGCCAGCAGCAGCCCTGGACTAGCGGGGGGATTGGATGAGCAGTTCTTC. Protein: CASSSPGLAGGLDEQFF.

The chain joins TRBV27 to TRBJ2-5, with D perhaps matching TRBD1 (6 bases). The CDR3 consists of 14 residues. Germline V gene data show CDR1 as MNHEY and CDR2 as SMNVEV (reference sequence). With 5 bases removed from V and 1 base from J, the gap between germline ends came to 11 bases. CDR3 loop: CASSRTAVQETQYF. The CDR3 DNA reads TGTGCCAGCAGTCGGACAGCGGTCCAAGAGACCCAGTACTTC.

The V gene is TRBV19, the J gene TRBJ1-2; no clear D. The V and J ends lost 1 base and 3 bases respectively, with 9 bases between them. The CDR3 has 14 amino acids. Germline V CDR1 and CDR2: LNHDA, SQIVND (reference sequence). The CDR3 DNA follows: TGTGCCAGTAGTATAGGCGGCAGCTACTATGGCTACACCTTC. It codes for CASSIGGSYYGYTF.

The chain is built from TRBV2 and TRBJ2-1; maybe TRBD2 (6 bases). CDR1 SNHLY and CDR2 FYNNEI come from the germline V gene. The CDR3 spans 18 residues. Trimming shortened V by 2 bases and J by 0 bases, and 17 bases separated the two germline ends. In nucleotides, the CDR3 is TGTGCCAGCAGTGAAAAGGGAGTCGGAGGGAGCTCCTACAATGAGCAGTTCTTC. Protein sequence: CASSEKGVGGSSYNEQFF.

The gene calls are TRBV30 and TRBJ1-3; D is perhaps TRBD1 (5 bases). The CDR3 runs to 14 residues. Germline values: CDR1 GTSNPN, CDR2 SVGIG (reference sequence). Trimming removed 5 bases from V and 0 bases from J, with 11 bases in between. The CDR3 protein is CAWAKGISGNTIYF. The CDR3 nucleotides are TGTGCCTGGGCCAAGGGGATCTCTGGAAACACCATATATTTT.

The V call is TRBV27, the J call TRBJ2-7, with 8 bases lining up with TRBD2. The germline gives CDR1 MNHEY, CDR2 SMNVEV (reference sequence). The CDR3 spans 13 residues. V lost 6 bases, J lost 6 bases, and 7 bases stayed unmatched. CDR3 residues: CASRPHSGTEQYF. The CDR3 coding sequence is TGTGCCAGCAGACCTCATAGCGGGACCGAGCAGTACTTC.

This clone occurred once. J is TRBJ2-7 and V is TRBV9; TRBD2 aligns across 11 bases. Germline V lookup: CDR1 SGDLS, CDR2 YYNGEE. V shed 4 bases and J 6 bases; nucleotides not matched to a gene: 12. The CDR3 is 16 amino acids. The CDR3 DNA reads TGTGCCAGCAGCCCGACACTAGCGGGAGTTGGTGGCGAGCAGTACTTC. Translation: CASSPTLAGVGGEQYF.

This clone showed up just once. The rearrangement links TRBV2 to TRBJ2-7; no definite D call. In germline, CDR1 is SNHLY, CDR2 FYNNEI. The germline V and J ends were trimmed by 3 bases and 4 bases, with 13 bases remaining between them. There are 14 residues in the CDR3. The CDR3 sequence: CASSEFSLRYEQYF. The DNA for the CDR3 is TGTGCCAGCAGTGAGTTCTCCCTGCGATACGAGCAGTACTTC. Based on the CDR3 plus reference TRBV2 and TRBJ2-7, the full variable domain is EPEVTQTPSHQVTQMGQEVILRCVPISNHLYFYWYRQILGQKVEFLVSFYNNEISEKSEIFDDQFSVERPDGSNFTLKIRSTKLEDSAMYFCASSEFSLRYEQYFGPGTRLTVT.

This clone was observed a single time. The J gene is TRBJ1-2, the V gene TRBV5-1; TRBD1 is a possible D gene (6 bases). V was pared by 0 bases and J by 6 bases, with 18 bases between. The CDR3 runs 16 residues. Germline-derived CDR1 and CDR2 are SGHRS and YFSETQ. CDR3 amino acids: CASSLASGGSRNGYTF. CDR3 nucleotide sequence: TGCGCCAGCAGCTTGGCTTCGGGGGGCTCTAGAAATGGCTACACCTTC.

The chain is built from TRBV14 and TRBJ1-2; tentative D call: TRBD1 (6 bases). Trimming pared 0 bases from V and 5 bases from J, leaving 10 bases between. There are 14 residues in the CDR3. CDR1 is SGHDN and CDR2 is FVKESK in the germline V gene. The CDR3 protein is CASSQDRTAYGYTF. CDR3 coding DNA: TGTGCCAGCAGCCAAGACAGGACAGCTTATGGCTACACCTTC.

This clone occurred a few times. This rearrangement joins TRBV18 to TRBJ1-3; 9 bases are shared with TRBD1. V lost 6 bases to trimming and J lost 3 bases; unmatched junction nucleotides: 6. The CDR3 covers 15 residues. CDR1 is KGHSH and CDR2 is LQKENI in the germline V gene. This chain's CDR3 is CASSPGTGIGNTIYF. CDR3 nucleotide sequence: TGTGCCAGCTCGCCCGGGACAGGGATTGGAAACACCATATATTTT.

The chain couples TRBV4-1 to TRBJ1-4; 7 bases fit TRBD1. The ends lost 5 bases at V and 6 bases at J; junction bases unmatched: 12. Germline V gene sequence: CDR1 MGHRA, CDR2 YSYEKL. CDR3 size: 16 residues. The CDR3 DNA follows: TGCGCCAGCAGCGGTACGGGACAGTTGGGGGATGAAAAACTGTTTTTT. Protein product: CASSGTGQLGDEKLFF.

The sample holds a few counts of this clone. This chain connects TRBV28 to TRBJ1-1; the D is unclear. The V gene lost 1 base and the J gene lost 0 bases, with 3 bases spanning the gap. The CDR3 consists of 13 residues. Germline CDR1 MDHEN, CDR2 SYDVKM. CDR3 in amino acids: CASSLYMNTEAFF. CDR3 sequence (DNA): TGTGCCAGCAGTTTATACATGAACACTGAAGCTTTCTTT. The whole variable domain, remainder taken from reference TRBV28 and TRBJ1-1, is DVKVTQSSRYLVKRTGEKVFLECVQDMDHENMFWYRQDPGLGLRLIYFSYDVKMKEKGDIPEGYSVSREKKERFSLILESASTNQTSMYLCASSLYMNTEAFFGQGTRLTVV.

V gene TRBV18 combines with J gene TRBJ1-5; tentative D call: TRBD1 (6 bases). Germline V lookup: CDR1 KGHSH, CDR2 LQKENI. This CDR3 has 16 residues. Trimming took 2 bases from V and 5 from J, leaving 16 bases between them. The CDR3: CASSPIEAGGHQPQHF. CDR3 coding DNA: TGTGCCAGCTCACCAATTGAGGCGGGGGGCCATCAGCCCCAGCATTTT.

The gene calls are TRBV5-6 and TRBJ1-6; TRBD1 matches at 9 bases. Trimming cost V 4 bases and J 3 bases; bases outside gene matches: 2. The CDR3 runs 15 residues. CDR1 is SGHDT, CDR2 YYEEEE, per germline. CDR3 coding DNA: TGTGCCAGCAGCGACAGGGGGTTCTATAATTCACCCCTCCACTTT. As protein: CASSDRGFYNSPLHF.

This clone is a singleton in its sample. The genes are TRBV9 and TRBJ2-3, with D possibly matching TRBD2 (6 bases). Germline-derived CDR1 and CDR2 are SGDLS and YYNGEE. The CDR3 is 14 amino acids. Trimming removed 0 bases at V and 5 bases at J, with 10 bases between. Here the CDR3 reads CASSVGGSGDTQYF. CDR3 DNA: TGTGCCAGCAGCGTAGGGGGTAGCGGAGATACGCAGTATTTT.